This entry concerns a single TCR beta chain. Its antigen is as yet unknown. The junction and the germline gene differ at one end; a read error may be behind it. Germline assignment: CDR1 MGHRA and CDR2 YSYEKL. The CDR3 sequence is 15 residues long. The draw of peripheral blood yielded roughly 9.1 milliliters from each donor. The source of the sample is a study of blood T cells in healthy people across ages. General study points: Donor CMV infection status was unknown, possibly confounding age-related changes in expanded clonotypes.

A second roughly 6 to 11 cycle PCR used barcoded and J-beta primers. One entry per CDR3 protein, called by TCRdb with MiXCR from the 5' RACE reads. The sample comprises 1.8 million or so distinct CDR3 sequences, about two fifths of which are singletons, and under 30% rests with the top ten. The receptor was derived from a human donor in good health. The sequenced sample consisted of blood. This sequence joins TRBV4-1 and TRBJ2-1; TRBD1 matches at 7 bases. CDR3 nucleotides: TGCGCCGGCAGCCAAGGCCTCCACAGGGGCAATGAGCAGTTCTTC. As protein: CAGSQGLHRGNEQFF.